The 6 T cell receptor beta chains listed next were all sequenced from one sample in a study of T cell responses to AZD1222 COVID-19 vaccine. Sequenced by immunoSEQ multiplex PCR; TCRdb stores in-frame clones only, minus some. The repertoire has some 150,000 clones, more than 75% of them found once; the top ten carry 3.1%. Source: peripheral blood, taken 28 days after the second AZD1222 dose. Source of these receptors: an adult who received the AZD1222 COVID-19 vaccine.

The V call is TRBV7-2, the J call TRBJ1-2, with D uncertain. Germline CDR1 SGHTA, CDR2 FQGNSA. Trimming took 7 bases from V and 5 from J, leaving 17 bases between them. There are 14 residues in the CDR3. The CDR3 nucleotides are TGTGCCAGCACCCCCGGGTGGGGTGAGTATGGCTACACCTTC. Protein product: CASTPGWGEYGYTF.

This chain links TRBV5-1 with TRBJ2-2; D is possibly TRBD2 (5 bases). The ends were cut back, 4 bases at V and 0 bases at J, with 10 bases in the middle. Germline V gives CDR1 SGHRS, CDR2 YFSETQ. This CDR3 is built from 15 residues. CDR3 DNA sequence: TGCGCCAGCAGCCCCGGACTTACGAACACCGGGGAGCTGTTTTTT. Translation gives CASSPGLTNTGELFF.

This chain joins TRBV27 and TRBJ1-4; TRBD1 might be the D (5 bases). Germline CDR1 MNHEY, CDR2 SMNVEV (reference sequence). The CDR3 runs to 14 residues. Trimming pared 3 bases from V and 10 bases from J, leaving 15 bases between. This CDR3 reads CASSLDPGTAKLFF. The CDR3 region has the DNA TGTGCCAGCAGTTTGGACCCCGGGACGGCAAAACTGTTTTTT.

The chain recombines TRBV2 with TRBJ1-2; D gene ambiguous. V gave up 4 bases and J gave up 6 bases, with 9 bases separating them. Germline values: CDR1 SNHLY, CDR2 FYNNEI. This CDR3 region has 12 residues. In DNA form, the CDR3 reads TGTGCCAGCAGTGTACAAAGGGATGGCTACACCTTC. This codes for CASSVQRDGYTF.

The chain combines TRBV28 with TRBJ1-2, with D possibly matching TRBD1 (5 bases). Trimming took off 7 bases at V and 4 bases at J, with 16 bases between the two ends. CDR1 is MDHEN and CDR2 is SYDVKM in the germline V gene. The CDR3 is 14 residues long. DNA of the CDR3: TGTGCCAGCACCATGGGAGCGACAGTCTATGGCTACACCTTC. Translating it yields CASTMGATVYGYTF.

V usage is TRBV10-3 and J usage is TRBJ1-5; 7 nucleotides match TRBD1. CDR1 is ENHRY, CDR2 SYGVKD, per germline. CDR3 length: 14 amino acids. J gave up 0 bases and V 8 bases, and 4 bases lay outside the gene matches. This chain's CDR3 is CAIGGGLSNQPQHF. The CDR3 DNA is TGTGCCATCGGAGGGGGCCTTAGCAATCAGCCCCAGCATTTT.